Shown below are 23 T cell receptor beta chains from a single sample sequenced in a study of blood T cells in healthy people across ages. Primers used in a second PCR of roughly 6 to 12 cycles were a sample-barcoded 5' primer and a J-beta primer mix. TCRdb reprocessed the 5' RACE reads with MiXCR, giving one entry per CDR3 protein. The data contain approximately 2,000,000 distinct CDR3 sequences, about 39% of them singletons. The specimen sequenced was blood. The receptors here all came from a human donor in good health.

The rearrangement joins TRBV20-1 to TRBJ2-3; TRBD2 matches 10 bases. Germline lookup yields CDR1 DFQATT and CDR2 SNEGSKA (reference sequence). The CDR3 spans 19 residues. The ends lost 5 bases at V and 6 bases at J; junction bases unmatched: 23. In nucleotides, the CDR3 is TGCAGTGCTCAATTAAGTACTAGCGGGGACATGTTTATCGGGGATACGCAGTATTTT. The encoded protein is CSAQLSTSGDMFIGDTQYF.

A few counts support this clonotype. The chain couples TRBV12-3 or TRBV12-4 to TRBJ1-5; 9 nucleotides match TRBD1. With V trimmed by 5 bases and J by 7 bases, 9 bases remained unmatched. There are 15 residues in the CDR3. DNA of the CDR3: TGTGCCAGCAGTCGTACAGGGGGCGGCTGGCAGCCCCAGCATTTT. It yields the protein CASSRTGGGWQPQHF.

This clonotype was found a few times. The chain joins TRBV5-1 to TRBJ2-3; D unclear. V shed 4 bases and J shed 3 bases, with 15 bases lying between them. Germline CDR1 is SGHRS and CDR2 is YFSETQ. The CDR3 length is 15 residues. DNA of the CDR3: TGCGCCAGCAGCAGAAGCCAGATGAGAACAGATACGCAGTATTTT. Its protein is CASSRSQMRTDTQYF.

This rearrangement joins TRBV12-3 or TRBV12-4 to TRBJ2-1; no definite D call. V lost 4 bases, J lost 4 bases, and 14 bases lay in between. The CDR3 has 15 residues. CDR3 protein: CASSSATGKYNEQFF. The CDR3 DNA sequence: TGTGCCAGCAGTTCGGCGACTGGGAAATACAATGAGCAGTTCTTC.

This clonotype came up many times. The chain couples TRBV25-1 to TRBJ2-3; TRBD1 agrees at 7 bases. With 3 bases clipped from V and 6 bases from J, the junction kept 6 bases outside the gene matches. Germline CDR1 reads MGHDK; CDR2 reads SYGVNS. The CDR3 has 14 residues. The DNA for the CDR3 is TGTGCCAGCAGTGATCGACAGGGTAGGGATACGCAGTATTTT. Translating it yields CASSDRQGRDTQYF.

The chain links TRBV7-2 to TRBJ1-5; D may be TRBD1 (6 bases). The length of the CDR3 is 15 residues. The V gene lost 2 bases and the J gene lost 4 bases, with 12 bases spanning the gap. Germline lookup yields CDR1 SGHTA and CDR2 FQGNSA. The DNA for the CDR3 is TGTGCCAGCAGCTTAAGTCCGGGGGCAAATCAGCCCCAGCATTTT. Translation gives CASSLSPGANQPQHF.

This clonotype was observed a handful of times. V gene TRBV12-3 or TRBV12-4 combines with J gene TRBJ1-5; possible D gene TRBD1, 5 bases. Trimming took off 8 bases at V and 1 base at J, with 9 bases between the two ends. The CDR3 is 13 amino acids. The CDR3 spells CASGRQSNQPQHF. The CDR3 DNA reads as TGTGCCAGCGGTAGACAGAGCAATCAGCCCCAGCATTTT.

The chain recombines TRBV7-8 with TRBJ2-5; 10 nucleotides agree with TRBD1. Germline V lookup: CDR1 SGHVS, CDR2 FQNEAQ. The V gene end was trimmed by 6 bases and the J gene end by 1 base; junction bases not matched to a gene: 20. The CDR3 is made up of 20 amino acids. In nucleotides, the CDR3 is TGTGCCAGCAGAGGACGGGTTTTCGGGCGGGACAGGGGCGGCCAAGAGACCCAGTACTTC. This codes for CASRGRVFGRDRGGQETQYF.

As concerns this clonotype: Sequence at one end of the junction differs from germline and may be a read error. The CDR3 DNA is TGTACCACCAGCAGAGATAGGGACAATGAGCAGTTCTTC. The encoded protein is CTTSRDRDNEQFF. The chain uses TRBV15 and TRBJ2-1; no clear D gene. This CDR3 spans 13 amino acids. The germline CDR1 and CDR2 sequences are LNHNV and YYDKDF (reference sequence).

The sample holds a few counts of this clonotype. J is TRBJ1-2 and V is TRBV5-1, with 9 bases identical to TRBD1. The CDR3 is 16 amino acids. Germline-derived CDR1 and CDR2 are SGHRS and YFSETQ. V trimming: 2 bases; J trimming: 8 bases; junction bases outside the gene matches: 13. The CDR3 region is CASSFTPGQGGDGYTF. The CDR3 DNA sequence: TGCGCCAGCAGCTTCACCCCGGGACAGGGCGGGGACGGCTACACCTTC.

This clonotype occurred a few times. The chain combines TRBV6-6 with TRBJ1-1, with 8 bases aligning to TRBD1. The germline gives CDR1 MNHNY, CDR2 SVGAGI (reference sequence). Losses at the gene ends were 6 bases for V and 1 base for J; bases not matched to a gene: 7. CDR3 length equals 15 residues. The CDR3, as DNA: TGTGCCAGCAGCATAACCGGGACAGGGAACACTGAAGCTTTCTTT. Translated: CASSITGTGNTEAFF.

This clonotype was detected only a few times. This rearrangement joins TRBV20-1 to TRBJ1-5, with TRBD1 identical over 10 bases. The ends lost 6 bases at V and 3 bases at J; junction bases unmatched: 5. This CDR3 is 14 amino acids long. Germline CDR1 is DFQATT and CDR2 is SNEGSKA (reference sequence). This CDR3 reads CSAGDRGYNQPQHF. The CDR3 DNA is TGCAGTGCCGGGGACAGGGGATACAATCAGCCCCAGCATTTT.

This clonotype was seen a few times. This chain links TRBV12-3 or TRBV12-4 with TRBJ2-1, with 10 bases identical to TRBD2. The tail of the sequence fits TRBJ2-7 better, so the J call may be wrong. CDR3 length: 16 amino acids. CDR3 sequence: CASSLISGGSYNEQYF. In DNA, the CDR3 is TGTGCCAGCAGTCTTATTAGCGGGGGGTCCTACAATGAGCAGTACTTC.

Only a few counts were recorded for this clonotype. This chain joins TRBV12-5 and TRBJ2-1; D is possibly TRBD2 (5 bases). Trimming removed 5 bases at V and 7 bases at J, with 12 bases between. Germline CDR1 is LGHNT and CDR2 is FRNRAP. The CDR3 extends over 13 amino acids. The CDR3 spells CASGKGPGNEQFF. CDR3 coding DNA: TGTGCTAGTGGTAAAGGGCCGGGGAATGAGCAGTTCTTC.

A note on this clonotype: One junction end does not reproduce the germline sequence, and a read error may be involved. The chain combines TRBV7-9 with TRBJ2-3; 9 bases align to TRBD2. CDR1 is SEHNR and CDR2 is FQNEAQ in the germline V gene (reference sequence). The CDR3 covers 17 residues. CDR3 in amino acids: CASSQFLAGPSTDMQYF. The DNA of the CDR3 is TGTGCCAGCAGCCAATTCCTAGCGGGGCCAAGCACAGATATGCAGTATTTT.

The chain employs TRBV29-1 and TRBJ1-1; perhaps TRBD1 as D (6 bases). CDR3 length equals 13 residues. V was cut by 7 bases and J by 4 bases, with 16 bases left in between. Germline CDR1 is SQVTM and CDR2 is ANQGSEA. CDR3 protein: CSGSQGSSTEAFF. CDR3 nucleotides: TGCAGCGGATCACAGGGATCTTCCACTGAAGCTTTCTTT. Together with reference TRBV29-1 and TRBJ1-1, the CDR3 gives the full variable domain: SAVISQKPSRDICQRGTSLTIQCQVDSQVTMMFWYRQQPGQSLTLIATANQGSEATYESGFVIDKFPISRPNLTFSTLTVSNMSPEDSSIYLCSGSQGSSTEAFFGQGTRLTVV.

CDR3 sequence reads: CAISSGQGIEAFF. The DNA of the CDR3 is TGTGCCATCAGTTCGGGACAGGGAATCGAAGCTTTCTTT. V usage is TRBV10-3 and J usage is TRBJ1-1, with 9 bases matching TRBD1. Looked up from germline, CDR1 is ENHRY and CDR2 is SYGVKD. The ends lost 5 bases at V and 8 bases at J; junction bases unmatched: 6. This CDR3 is 13 amino acids long.

This clonotype came up many times. The gene calls are TRBV9 and TRBJ2-7, with D possibly matching TRBD2 (5 bases). Germline-derived CDR1 and CDR2 are SGDLS and YYNGEE. Between the trimmed V and J ends, which lost 2 bases and 2 bases, there was a span of 11 bases. This CDR3 contains 14 residues. The DNA for the CDR3 is TGTGCCAGCAGCGTCGGCGGGCCGACCTACGAGCAGTACTTC. Amino acid sequence: CASSVGGPTYEQYF. The whole variable domain, filled in from reference TRBV9 and TRBJ2-7, reads DSGVTQTPKHLITATGQRVTLRCSPRSGDLSVYWYQQSLDQGLQFLIQYYNGEERAKGNILERFSAQQFPDLHSELNLSSLELGDSALYFCASSVGGPTYEQYFGPGTRLTVT.

Concerning this clonotype: An end of the junction does not agree with germline; a read error may underlie this. The V and J genes are TRBV27 and TRBJ2-3, with TRBD2 matching over 7 bases. In germline, CDR1 is MNHEY, CDR2 SMNVEV (reference sequence). This CDR3 comprises 16 residues. The CDR3 reads CAGSLPAGTSTDTQYF. In DNA form, the CDR3 reads TGTGCCGGCAGTCTTCCAGCGGGGACTAGCACAGATACGCAGTATTTT.

The CDR3 protein is CASSLGQSPGANVLTF. CDR3 coding DNA: TGCGCCAGCAGCTTGGGGCAGTCCCCAGGGGCCAACGTCCTGACTTTC. V is TRBV5-1 and J is TRBJ2-6; D not certain. CDR3 length equals 16 residues. Between the trimmed V and J ends, which lost 0 bases and 4 bases, there was a span of 11 bases. The V gene's germline CDR1 is SGHRS and CDR2 YFSETQ.

The chain employs TRBV7-8 and TRBJ2-7; 8 bases match TRBD2. Germline CDR1 SGHVS, CDR2 FQNEAQ. V was clipped by 1 base and J by 9 bases; unmatched bases: 14. The CDR3 covers 16 residues. CDR3 DNA sequence: TGTGCCAGCAGCTTAGATCCGTCCAGCGGGGGTCTCGGGCAGTACTTC. Translating gives CASSLDPSSGGLGQYF. Combining the CDR3 with reference TRBV7-8 and TRBJ2-7 gives the whole variable domain GAGVSQSPRYKVAKRGQDVALRCDPISGHVSLFWYQQALGQGPEFLTYFQNEAQLDKSGLPSDRFFAERPEGSVSTLKIQRTQQEDSAVYLCASSLDPSSGGLGQYFGPGTRLTVT.

This rearrangement joins TRBV5-1 to TRBJ2-5; 10 bases align to TRBD2. This CDR3 spans 18 amino acids. Germline assignment: CDR1 SGHRS and CDR2 YFSETQ. V gave up 0 bases and J gave up 0 bases; unmatched junction bases: 8. CDR3 sequence reads: CASSLDFRLAGDQETQYF. CDR3 bases: TGCGCCAGCAGCTTGGATTTCCGGCTAGCGGGGGACCAAGAGACCCAGTACTTC.

This clonotype was observed a few times. A much larger clone sits a single nucleotide away, making a read error possible. This chain joins TRBV29-1 and TRBJ1-2; 9 positions agree with TRBD1. V was pared by 7 bases and J by 4 bases, with 7 bases of the junction left unmatched. This CDR3 is built from 13 residues. The V gene's germline CDR1 is SQVTM and CDR2 ANQGSEA. The CDR3 here is CSAGGQGGYGYTF. CDR3 DNA: TGCAGCGCTGGGGGACAGGGAGGCTATGGCTACACCTTC.